What follows are 8 T cell receptor beta chains derived from one specimen sequenced in a study of T cells after yellow fever vaccination. TCRdb re-analysed the 5' RACE reads in MiXCR, keeping a single row per CDR3 protein. Altogether 300,000 to 350,000 distinct CDR3 sequences are present, 7% to 9% being singletons, with the ten largest covering approximately 18%. Sequencing used PBMCs, obtained approximately 47 days after the first yellow fever vaccination. The receptors were gathered from a man between 18 and 29 years old who received the YFV17D yellow fever vaccine.

The chain combines TRBV20-1 with TRBJ2-7, with a tentative D call TRBD1 (5 bases). Per germline, CDR1 DFQATT and CDR2 SNEGSKA (reference sequence). This CDR3 region has 14 residues. Trimming removed 6 bases at V and 2 bases at J, with 17 bases between. This CDR3 reads CSATGPSRPYEQYV. The CDR3 DNA sequence: TGCAGTGCAACAGGACCATCCCGGCCCTACGAGCAGTACGTC.

This clonotype showed up just a few times. V gene TRBV7-9 combines with J gene TRBJ2-2, with D possibly matching TRBD2 (6 bases). V shed 4 bases and J shed 2 bases, with 14 bases lying between them. Germline CDR1 SEHNR, CDR2 FQNEAQ (reference sequence). This CDR3 is built from 16 residues. CDR3 sequence reads: CASSSVRGTNTGELFF. The CDR3 DNA reads as TGTGCCAGCAGCTCCGTTCGGGGGACCAACACCGGGGAGCTGTTTTTT.

This chain connects TRBV5-4 to TRBJ2-2, with 9 bases matching TRBD1. The J segment lost 6 bases and the V segment lost 4 bases, leaving 7 bases of the junction unmatched. The germline gives CDR1 SGHNT, CDR2 YYREEE (reference sequence). The CDR3 length is 15 residues. The CDR3 is CASSPGQGRAGELFF. The CDR3 coding sequence is TGTGCCAGCAGCCCGGGACAGGGTAGGGCCGGGGAGCTGTTTTTT.

This sequence joins TRBV4-2 and TRBJ1-1; no firm D call. V lost 0 bases, J lost 1 base, and 3 bases lay in between. Germline lookup yields CDR1 LGHNA and CDR2 YNFKEQ. CDR3 length equals 13 residues. CDR3 residues: CASSQEKNTEAFF. The CDR3 DNA reads TGTGCCAGCAGCCAAGAAAAGAACACTGAAGCTTTCTTT.

The chain employs TRBV9 and TRBJ1-3; D is uncertain. The germline CDR1 and CDR2 sequences are SGDLS and YYNGEE. V was clipped by 0 bases and J by 2 bases, with 9 bases between them. The CDR3 has 15 amino acids. CDR3 bases: TGTGCCAGCAGCGTAGGGCTGTCGACTGGAAACACCATATATTTT. It encodes CASSVGLSTGNTIYF.

V is TRBV5-1 and J is TRBJ1-5; tentative D call: TRBD1 (5 bases). Germline V gene lookup returns CDR1 SGHRS and CDR2 YFSETQ. The CDR3 extends over 16 amino acids. Trimming took 0 bases from V and 2 from J, leaving 12 bases between them. In DNA form, the CDR3 reads TGCGCCAGCAGCTTGGAAGCAGGGATGGGCAATCAGCCCCAGCATTTT. Protein product: CASSLEAGMGNQPQHF.

The rearrangement uses TRBV3-1 and TRBJ2-3; a possible D gene is TRBD1 (5 bases). V lost 4 bases and J lost 2, with 10 bases in between. From germline, CDR1 is LGHDT and CDR2 YNNKEL (reference sequence). The CDR3 spans 14 residues. This CDR3 reads CASSRQGLTDTQYF. The CDR3 DNA is TGTGCCAGCAGCCGCCAGGGCCTCACAGATACGCAGTATTTT.

The chain carries TRBV20-1 and TRBJ2-5; D might be TRBD1 (6 bases). CDR3 length equals 13 residues. Trimming left V 5 bases short and J 7 bases short, with 17 bases between. The germline gives CDR1 DFQATT, CDR2 SNEGSKA (reference sequence). The CDR3 protein is CSARLTGRVTQYF. The CDR3, as DNA: TGCAGTGCTCGTTTAACAGGGCGGGTGACCCAGTACTTC.